This entry is about one TCR beta chain. V was shortened by 1 base and J by 1 base, with 8 bases between the two germline ends. Looked up from germline, CDR1 is SGDLS and CDR2 is YYNGEE. The CDR3 has 15 residues. RNA transcripts yielded amplified TCR beta CDR3 regions. The study used the HTBI primer set for a first-round RT-PCR of the TCR CDR3. One entry per CDR3 protein, called by TCRdb with MiXCR from the multiplex PCR reads. The sample includes roughly 250,000 distinct CDR3 sequences, 20% to 25% seen only once; the top ten take about 60%. The data are from a study of T cells in Graves' hyperthyroidism and ophthalmopathy.

The sequenced material came from blood. This receptor was taken from a man aged 25-45 years with Graves' ophthalmopathy. V gene TRBV9 combines with J gene TRBJ2-2, with D possibly matching TRBD2 (6 bases). CDR3 loop: CASSVSGVNTGELFF. The CDR3 DNA follows: TGTGCCAGCAGCGTATCGGGAGTGAACACCGGGGAGCTGTTTTTT. Full variable domain (rest looked up from reference TRBV9 and TRBJ2-2): DSGVTQTPKHLITATGQRVTLRCSPRSGDLSVYWYQQSLDQGLQFLIQYYNGEERAKGNILERFSAQQFPDLHSELNLSSLELGDSALYFCASSVSGVNTGELFFGEGSRLTVL.